This TCR beta chain is from a study of blood T cells in healthy people across ages (dated by TCRdb to 2014 to 2015). Context from the whole study: In model experiments, template switching captured roughly one uniquely barcoded TCR beta cDNA molecule for every two T cells. To track age-related changes in TCR beta repertoire diversity, the study relied on deep sequencing normalized with unique cDNA molecular identifiers. Donors were grouped into four age groups: young (average 16 years), middle-aged (around 39), aged (62) and long-lived (over 80). Donors of different ages were randomly distributed across sequencing lanes to avoid experimental bias. The study analyzed two additional independent replicas of 1 million unique cDNA reads from the same blood draw for two donors, one aged 18 to 29 and one aged 80 or older.

The approximately 41 donors, aged about 6 to 95 years, were systemically healthy Caucasian individuals from Russia. Each donor gave roughly 11 milliliters of peripheral blood, drawn into EDTA-treated Vacutainer tubes. Ficoll-Paque density-gradient centrifugation was used to isolate PBMCs, with at least 6 million per sample. Total RNA, at least 5 micrograms per sample, was extracted from PBMCs with Trizol reagent. Naive CD45RAhigh/CD27high T cell percentages were measured by flow cytometry on a PBMC aliquot from every donor. Ten or more counts support this clonotype. There is no known antigen for this receptor. Within one base of it there is no much larger clone, and no base qualities were kept. The library was generated by 5' RACE. Reads for this sample came from an Illumina HiSeq 2500. The second PCR ran for about 6 to 12 cycles and used a J-beta primer mix along with a sample-barcoded 5' primer. Each TCR beta cDNA molecule received a unique molecular identifier from a template-switch 5' adaptor carrying 12 random nucleotides. Each sample yielded at least 3 million CDR3-containing paired-end reads. First-strand cDNA was synthesized from all RNA with the Mint cDNA synthesis kit, primed by a TRBC-specific oligonucleotide. Following uracil-DNA glycosylase treatment, a first 18-cycle PCR with universal primers M1SS and BC2_uni_R was performed on all cDNA. The original pipeline was this. Each sample was normalized by randomly selecting 1 million high-quality reads, each carrying a distinct molecular identifier. Instead of being binned into consensus sequences, reads that shared molecular identifiers were thrown out. CDR3 identification, clonotype clustering and error correction used MiTCR with a Q25 quality threshold and the strictest error-elimination algorithm. A nonparametric unseen species model with Euler transformation was used to estimate a lower bound on total TCR beta diversity. The public reads were reprocessed in TCRdb via fastp at Q25 and MiXCR, keeping in-frame beta chains. Rows merge per CDR3 protein into single entries with the most common DNA and genes. In this record, the V and J calls reflect TCRdb's handling and not the investigators' own analysis. Present in this sample are around 900,000 distinct CDR3 sequences, more than 25% of which were seen just once. The ten largest make up roughly 17% of the sample.

The CDR3 contains 13 residues, cysteine and phenylalanine counted. Left in the record is the CDR3 DNA by itself, 39 bases read in frame from the first base. Based on the germline V gene, the CDR1 and CDR2 sequences are SGDLS and YYNGEE. Between the V and J ends, shortened by 2 bases and 7 bases respectively, the junction contains 12 bases. What the research found in general, with its limitations: Observed TCR beta diversity per million T cells fell roughly linearly with age, and a significant reduction was already apparent by age roughly 40. Conclusive comparison of naive and antigen-experienced compartments was prevented by the profiling of bulk unsorted PBMCs. The long-lived group showed more naive CD4+ T cells, fewer expanded clones and increased TCR diversity than the aged group, suggesting age selection. Estimates of total diversity from one million sequenced T cells were regarded as lower bounds and underestimates. Observed TCR beta diversity correlated strongly with the percentage of naive T cells measured by flow cytometry. Because donor CMV infection status was unknown, age-related changes in expanded clonotypes were potentially confounded.

This chain joins TRBV9 to TRBJ1-2, with no D gene named confidently. The sample taken for sequencing was blood. The clonotype was recovered from a woman older than 75 in good health. The nucleotide sequence is TGTGCCAGCAGCGTGGAAGCGAATGGTGGCTACACCTTC. Its protein product is CASSVEANGGYTF.